The next 9 T cell receptor beta chains were all read from a single sample in a study of cytomegalovirus exposure and HLA in healthy donors (dated 2017 in TCRdb). Libraries were made using the immunoSEQ multiplex PCR assay. Not all clones reach the TCRdb copy of this immuneACCESS table, which keeps in-frame sequences only. Checked studies attribute under half of the gap to unresolved V genes and leave the rest unexplained. The sample data list some 76,000 clones, and approximately 95% of these were observed just once. The top ten hold roughly 2.1% of the sample. Sequencing input: PBMCs. Every receptor here comes from a young woman in good health and CMV-seronegative.

The chain links TRBV5-1 to TRBJ1-1; D not resolved. Germline V gene lookup returns CDR1 SGHRS and CDR2 YFSETQ. The CDR3 sequence is 14 residues long. V was shortened by 0 bases and J by 1 base, with 7 bases between the two germline ends. The CDR3 spells CASSLVSPNTEAFF. The CDR3, as DNA: TGCGCCAGCAGCTTGGTATCCCCGAACACTGAAGCTTTCTTT.

V is TRBV6-4 and J is TRBJ2-1; D possibly corresponds to TRBD2 (5 bases). The CDR3 loop spans 15 amino acids. CDR1 MRHNA and CDR2 SNTAGT come from the germline V gene. Between the trimmed V and J ends, which lost 3 bases and 0 bases, there was a span of 9 bases. CDR3 nucleotide sequence: TGTGCCAGCAGTGAGGAGGCCGGCTCCTACAATGAGCAGTTCTTC. Amino acids: CASSEEAGSYNEQFF.

The chain has TRBV27 and TRBJ2-1; D remains unclear. V was trimmed by 6 bases and J by 7 bases, leaving 16 bases between them. The CDR3 totals 14 residues. Germline values: CDR1 MNHEY, CDR2 SMNVEV (reference sequence). CDR3 coding DNA: TGTGCCAGCAGGATGGTTGGCGGCATTAATGAGCAGTTCTTC. This gives the protein CASRMVGGINEQFF.

This chain uses TRBV5-6 with TRBJ2-7, with D possibly being TRBD2 (5 bases). This CDR3 has 13 residues. The V end was cut by 0 bases, the J end by 5 bases, with 9 bases between. Germline CDR1 reads SGHDT; CDR2 reads YYEEEE. CDR3 protein: CASSLGGSNEQYF. In DNA form, the CDR3 reads TGTGCCAGCAGCTTGGGCGGGTCGAACGAGCAGTACTTC.

With regard to this clone: The sample carries other DNA sequences with the same CDR3. The chain couples TRBV19 to TRBJ1-1; D might be TRBD1 (5 bases). CDR3 size: 14 residues. Germline V CDR1 and CDR2: LNHDA, SQIVND (reference sequence). V dropped 3 bases and J dropped 1 base, with 9 bases sitting between them. As DNA, the CDR3 is TGTGCCAGTAGTATTGTTCAGGGGAACACTGAAGCTTTCTTT. Its protein is CASSIVQGNTEAFF.

The DNA for the CDR3 is TGTGCCAGCAGGGGACAGGGGTTCTTCGAGCAGTACTTC. The encoded protein is CASRGQGFFEQYF. V is TRBV6-5 and J is TRBJ2-7, with 10 positions matching TRBD1. Per germline, CDR1 MNHEY and CDR2 SVGAGI. CDR3 size: 13 residues. Unmatched junction bases numbered 5, after V lost 6 bases and J lost 6 bases.

J is TRBJ2-2 and V is TRBV6-4, with D perhaps TRBD1 (6 bases). The germline V and J ends were trimmed by 3 bases and 3 bases, with 11 bases remaining between them. Germline V gene lookup returns CDR1 MRHNA and CDR2 SNTAGT. The CDR3 is made up of 15 amino acids. The CDR3 protein is CASSDGSGDTGELFF. The CDR3 region has the DNA TGTGCCAGCAGTGATGGGTCAGGGGACACCGGGGAGCTGTTTTTT.

The genes are TRBV6-1 and TRBJ2-5; D is unresolved. Germline CDR1 reads MNHNS; CDR2 reads SASEGT. The CDR3 is 11 amino acids. V was cut by 6 bases and J by 4 bases, with 6 bases left in between. The CDR3 DNA reads TGTGCCAGCAGGTCGGGAGAGACCCAGTACTTC. Translated, it gives CASRSGETQYF.

This clone has a single count. This chain links TRBV5-5 with TRBJ2-7, with D possibly being TRBD1 (5 bases). V gave up 7 bases and J gave up 7 bases, with 15 bases separating them. Germline CDR1 SGHKS, CDR2 YYEKEE (reference sequence). The CDR3 sequence is 12 residues long. The CDR3 here is CASSLVGDEQYF. The CDR3 DNA reads as TGTGCCAGCTCCCTGGTAGGGGATGAGCAGTACTTC.